The clone carrying this T cell receptor (beta chain) was seen many times. This sample is drawn from a study of early T cells in non-severe SARS-CoV-2 infection. About the research overall: Bulk RNA from unsorted whole blood was sequenced; chains were unpaired.

In the library, individual cDNA molecules carried attached unique molecular identifiers. TCRdb reprocessed the 5' RACE reads with MiXCR, giving one entry per CDR3 protein. The repertoire holds about 30,000 distinct CDR3 sequences, with roughly 5.7% as singletons. Germline CDR1 reads MDHEN; CDR2 reads SYDVKM. The ends were cut back, 4 bases at V and 3 bases at J, with 4 bases in the middle. This CDR3 has 11 residues. The clonotype was recovered from an adult who was a healthcare worker with PCR-confirmed SARS-CoV-2 infection or an uninfected control (not recorded which). The source material was whole blood. J is TRBJ2-7 and V is TRBV28; D uncertain. The DNA for the CDR3 is TGTGCCAGCAGTTACCGCTACGAGCAGTACTTC. It translates to CASSYRYEQYF.